The rows below give T cell receptor beta chains drawn from one sample of a study of T cells in localized non-small cell lung cancer. Sequenced by immunoSEQ multiplex PCR; TCRdb stores in-frame clones only, minus some. The sample lists more than 15,000 clones; about 83% were seen once. Specimen: peripheral blood, collected before any cancer treatment. These receptors were obtained from a male donor aged 60 or over with stage III lung adenocarcinoma. Both conserved end residues are part of each CDR3. D genes are given only for firm matches. Not every row has a clone size; where given, it reads once, few, many or a size class.

J: TRBJ2-5
D: TRBD2
size: few
V: TRBV14
CDR3: CASSQGVAGASETQYF
DNA: TGTGCCAGCAGCCAAGGAGTAGCGGGGGCCAGTGAGACCCAGTACTTC

J: TRBJ1-5
D: NA
size: NA
V: TRBV30
CDR3: CAFSGTHSNQPQHF
DNA: TGTGCCTTCTCTGGGACACATAGCAATCAGCCCCAGCATTTT

J: TRBJ2-7
D: TRBD1
size: few
V: TRBV19
CDR3: CASTPGTGNRYEQYF
DNA: TGTGCCAGTACCCCGGGGACAGGGAACAGATACGAGCAGTACTTC

J: TRBJ2-7
D: TRBD2
size: NA
V: TRBV6-1
CDR3: CASSEALVPAGGWEQYF
DNA: TGTGCCAGCAGTGAAGCGCTGGTGCCAGCGGGGGGGTGGGAGCAGTACTTC

J: TRBJ2-5
D: NA
size: NA
V: TRBV5-4
CDR3: CASSLEGFQETQYF
DNA: TGTGCCAGCAGCTTGGAGGGGTTTCAAGAGACCCAGTACTTC

J: TRBJ1-2
D: NA
size: few
V: TRBV19
CDR3: CASRTHGANYGYTF
DNA: TGTGCCAGTAGGACCCACGGGGCTAACTATGGCTACACCTTC

J: TRBJ2-1
D: TRBD2
size: NA
V: TRBV7-9
CDR3: CASSYIQRGERNEQFF
DNA: TGTGCCAGCAGCTATATCCAGCGGGGGGAGAGAAATGAGCAGTTCTTC

J: TRBJ2-6
D: TRBD1
size: NA
V: TRBV19
CDR3: CASGTGGSGANVLTF
DNA: TGTGCCAGTGGGACAGGGGGCTCTGGGGCCAACGTCCTGACTTTC

J: TRBJ1-4
D: NA
size: NA
V: TRBV30
CDR3: CAWTTSGGRINEKLFF
DNA: TGTGCCTGGACCACATCGGGGGGGCGGATTAATGAAAAACTGTTTTTT

J: TRBJ2-5
D: TRBD1
size: NA
V: TRBV14
CDR3: CASSRWTGQETQYF
DNA: TGTGCCAGCAGCCGCTGGACAGGCCAAGAGACCCAGTACTTC

J: TRBJ1-1
D: NA
size: NA
V: TRBV30
CDR3: CAWTGGPSGNTEAFF
DNA: TGTGCCTGGACGGGAGGACCTAGCGGGAACACTGAAGCTTTCTTT

J: TRBJ2-7
D: TRBD1
size: NA
V: TRBV7-2
CDR3: CASSTGTAYEQYF
DNA: TGTGCCAGCAGTACCGGGACAGCCTACGAGCAGTACTTC

J: TRBJ2-3
D: NA
size: few
V: TRBV7-2
CDR3: CASSSTGFTDTQYF
DNA: TGTGCCAGCAGCTCCACGGGCTTCACAGATACGCAGTATTTT

J: TRBJ1-2
D: NA
size: NA
V: TRBV18
CDR3: CASSPLDIPGSYGYTF
DNA: TGTGCCAGCTCACCACTTGACATTCCTGGGTCCTATGGCTACACCTTC

J: TRBJ2-1
D: TRBD2
size: NA
V: TRBV19
CDR3: CASSKTSGSYNEQFF
DNA: TGTGCCAGTAGTAAGACTAGCGGCTCCTACAATGAGCAGTTCTTC

J: TRBJ2-3
D: TRBD2
size: NA
V: TRBV7-2
CDR3: CASSPRRGGRDTQYF
DNA: TGTGCCAGCAGCCCCCGACGGGGGGGGAGAGATACGCAGTATTTT

J: TRBJ1-4
D: NA
size: NA
V: TRBV6-4
CDR3: CASSDILGGELFF
DNA: TGTGCCAGCAGTGACATTTTGGGTGGGGAACTGTTTTTT

J: TRBJ2-1
D: TRBD1
size: NA
V: TRBV12-5
CDR3: CASRTGAYNEQFF
DNA: TGTGCTAGTCGGACAGGGGCCTACAATGAGCAGTTCTTC

J: TRBJ2-3
D: TRBD2
size: NA
V: TRBV7-3
CDR3: CASSQAGLSTDTQYF
DNA: TGTGCCAGCAGCCAAGCGGGGCTCAGCACAGATACGCAGTATTTT

J: TRBJ1-3
D: NA
size: NA
V: TRBV2
CDR3: CASSESNPRTGNTIYF
DNA: TGTGCCAGCAGTGAATCTAACCCGCGAACTGGAAACACCATATATTTT

J: TRBJ2-7
D: NA
size: NA
V: TRBV5-4
CDR3: CASSLGLVGAYEQYF
DNA: TGTGCCAGCAGCTTGGGATTGGTAGGGGCCTACGAGCAGTACTTC

J: TRBJ2-7
D: NA
size: NA
V: TRBV11-3
CDR3: CASSSTGEQYF
DNA: TGTGCCAGCAGCTCAACAGGAGAGCAGTACTTC

J: TRBJ1-5
D: NA
size: NA
V: TRBV19
CDR3: CASSVDKGNQPQHF
DNA: TGTGCCAGTAGTGTGGACAAGGGCAATCAGCCCCAGCATTTT